This T cell receptor beta chain is drawn from a study of cytomegalovirus exposure and HLA in healthy donors (dated by TCRdb to 2015 to 2018). A note on the overall study: In an earlier analysis of some 610 of the donors, around 300 Gb of sequence data and roughly 100 million unique TCR beta sequences from 180 million or so T cells were reported. The later analysis used no new phenotypic data to find candidate immune exposures, relying instead on TCR beta sequences and their occurrence across donors. Alongside the repertoire data, information on donor age, sex, ethnicity and CMV serostatus was compiled. All discovery cohort repertoires had been generated on a single sequencing platform. Approximately 310 gigabases of sequencing data and approximately 85 million unique TCR sequences were included in an early release covering around 650 HLA-typed donors. Class I and class II HLA loci were covered by the typing at four-digit resolution. To predict cytomegalovirus infection status, the study brought together high-throughput TCR immunosequencing, statistical association of individual TCRs with disease status, and machine learning. A later analysis re-examined previously published TCR beta repertoires from more than 550 donors and added high-resolution HLA genotyping to investigate patterns of TCR occurrence. The study aimed to test whether cataloging public T cell receptors could reveal signatures of past pathogen exposure. Four to six DR-DQ haplotypes were handled as single units for association and clustering, since linkage in the cohort was strong. Across 300 to 500 genotyped donors of the cohort, an average of about 240,000 unique TCR beta nucleotide sequences per donor were sequenced, and roughly 20% of those sequences were non-productive. A separate validation cohort of about 110 different subjects was used in addition to the roughly 670-subject first cohort. Using immunosequencing, the study profiled T cell repertoires from 550 to 750 subjects and related those repertoires to cytomegalovirus serostatus. A later genetic analysis used genome-wide SNP genotypes for about three fifths of the 666 donors, treating that subset as a discovery cohort. An earlier analysis of 587 of the donors used high-throughput TCR beta sequencing to judge whether each TCR beta V gene segment behaved as functional or pseudogenic. Among the roughly 400 genotyped donors, 75% to 90% belonged to the genetic ancestry cluster associated with self-reported Caucasian donors. The number of typed donors differed by locus: about 629-630 for A, B, C, DRB1 and DQB1; some 500 for DQA1; roughly 600 for DPA1; and roughly 470 for DPB1.

The library was prepared using the immunoSEQ multiplex PCR assay. The multiplex PCR relied on a mix of 60 forward primers for TCR Vbeta segments and 13 reverse primers for TCR Jbeta segments. The CDR3 region of rearranged TCR beta genes was amplified from genomic DNA by a multiplex PCR assay. The Illumina HiSeq System was used to sequence the amplified TCR beta libraries as 87-base-pair reads. Concerning the study's data processing: In a later analysis, tens of millions of unique TCR beta chains were counted across the approximately 670 repertoires, and roughly 11 million of these chains were shared by at least two donors. Raw reads were error-corrected and collapsed into unique sequences with a nearest-neighbor algorithm that merged closely related sequences to remove PCR and sequencing errors. To assign V, D and J gene segments, CDR3 sequences were aligned to IMGT reference sequences. For a sequence to be retained, a match of at least six nucleotides to both a V gene segment and a J gene segment was required. A rearrangement counted as productive if the CDR3 had no stop codons and remained in frame with V and J, and every other rearrangement counted as non-productive. Following IMGT convention, CDR3 was defined as the stretch from the second conserved V-encoded cysteine up to the conserved J-encoded phenylalanine. The earlier analysis of about 530 of the donors excluded any sequence lacking an unambiguous match to a single V gene segment. An earlier analysis of several hundred of the donors called V segments functional above 56.7% productive rearrangements and segregating when the between-donor standard deviation exceeded 5%. To diagnose cytomegalovirus status from the catalog of TCR beta chain sequences, a statistical classification framework was built. In a later analysis, V and J genes were assigned by comparing TCR nucleotide sequences against IMGT/GENE-DB human TR gene sequences. Using the TCRdist pipeline, a later analysis assigned CDR3 sequences along with most-parsimonious VDJ recombination scenarios. In a later analysis, each TCR beta chain was defined by its CDR3 amino acid sequence together with its V-gene family, and reads without a unique V-gene family were excluded. A later analysis removed 450 to 600 highly shared, low-generation-probability nucleotide sequences to deal with suspected cross-contamination and a sequencing artifact. For each public chain, a later analysis derived a clonal expansion index from normalized ranks of inferred template counts within each repertoire. In a later analysis, generation probabilities were computed with a VDJ recombination model fitted to out-of-frame rearrangements, and the resulting probabilities were checked against IGoR. Hypergeometric tests were used in a later analysis to score TCR-TCR, TCR-HLA and TCR-CMV co-occurrence, with a repertoire-size bias correction applied to the TCR pairs. False discovery rates were estimated in a later analysis by permuting HLA or CMV assignments 20 times. In a later analysis, co-occurring TCRs were grouped using DBSCAN, and TCRdist sequence similarity was added for clustering within HLA-allele-positive subsets. Repertoires with fewer than 30,000 or more than 120,000 public chains, plus five repertoires with anomalous nucleotide sharing, were excluded from co-occurrence clustering. As stored in TCRdb, this immuneACCESS dataset retains in-frame rearrangements with V and J assigned. A fraction of the clones does not appear; measured against another copy, unresolved V genes explain less than half of the discrepancy, and the remainder lacks a known reason. V, J and clone size derive from that table, while D and trimming were established from the DNA sequence. Within this sample are fewer than 120,000 clones, with around 87% of them counted one time only. The ten largest clones represent approximately 1.8% of the sample.

V is clipped by 1 base and J by 3 bases, and the sequence between their germline boundaries is 10 bases long. The CDR3 measures 14 amino acids from cysteine to phenylalanine. The read is trimmed to its CDR3 DNA, 42 bases read in frame from base 1. The CDR1 and CDR2 encoded by the germline V gene are SGHAT and FQNNGV. The cohort comprised some 730 healthy bone marrow donors. Cohort members were all nominally healthy when sampled, although unrecorded immune exposures were likely present. The donor was CMV seronegative and belonged to the group of around 350 seronegative cohort members. Every donor gave a peripheral blood sample, and the peripheral blood mononuclear cells from that sample were used for TCR beta sequencing. Genomic DNA extraction from the blood cell samples was performed with the Qiagen DNeasy Blood Extraction Kit. Of note for this clone: Its recognized antigen is unknown. One base away there is no much larger clone; base qualities are not given.

Results and caveats for the whole study, not just this receptor: A later analysis found that TCR association rates varied across HLA loci, with DRB1 alleles showing the most associated TCRs and HLA-C alleles the fewest. In a later analysis, HLA-associated TCR beta chains were found to be more clonally expanded and to have lower generation probabilities than equally common non-associated chains. Presence/absence analyses assumed roughly uniform sequencing depth across donors, an assumption that may not hold. This cohort had only TCR beta chains sequenced, and the lack of alpha or paired-chain data limited which features could be detected. Because HLA typing was unavailable for some donors at each locus, only the typed subset was used in association tests. In both the original and validation cohorts, the classifier was reported to diagnose cytomegalovirus status with high specificity and sensitivity. A group of highly shared sequence variants was considered likely to be a technical artifact of the sequencing pipeline. A further reported finding was that TCR beta sequences accurately predicted the HLA-A and HLA-B alleles for most subjects in the first cohort. In a later analysis, most CMV-associated TCR beta chains were found to appear HLA-restricted, with HLA associations seemingly driven largely by CMV exposure. A later analysis associated 15,000 or so TCR beta sequences with specific HLA alleles at a false discovery rate of 0.05. The only immune exposure information available for the cohort was CMV serostatus. Linkage disequilibrium might explain the correlated functional status among segregating V segments, but an unknown experimental factor could not be excluded. Some IMGT-functional V segments, including TRBV6-2 and TRBV6-3, could not be told apart with the 87-base-pair reads, so those segments were excluded. Most TCR sequences were observed very rarely across donors, whereas some public TCRs were present in many individuals. A total of 150 or so TCR beta chains were listed by the study as associated with cytomegalovirus. A few of the identified cytomegalovirus-associated TCR beta chains were confirmed in vitro to be specific for cytomegalovirus antigens. According to a later analysis, parvovirus B19, influenza, CMV and Epstein-Barr virus appeared linked to several top co-occurrence clusters. Because counts were too low, about 15 rarely observed V segments, including chromosome 9 orphons, were left out of the earlier analysis of several hundred of the donors. A later genetic analysis reported fewer N-insertions in productive TCRs among donors in an Asian-associated ancestry cluster than the approximately 700-donor mean. An earlier analysis of several hundred of the donors showed that most TCR beta V segments appeared in productive rearrangements either about 87% or about 30% of the time, which broadly matched IMGT annotations. An association between a missense DCLRE1C variant and V-gene and J-gene trimming of TCR beta chains was found in a later genetic analysis and replicated in an independent cohort. When HLA alleles, especially DR and DQ, strongly co-occurred, TCR associations were difficult to assign to individual alleles. It was suggested by the authors that the approach could potentially be generalized to other disease states and immunological phenotypes.

The sequence derives from a middle-aged man in good health and CMV-seronegative. Input material: PBMCs. The sequence is built from TRBV11-2 and TRBJ2-7; no D gene call is confident. The CDR3 region has the sequence CASSLGQINYEQYF. The DNA is as follows: TGTGCCAGCAGCTTAGGGCAGATAAACTACGAGCAGTACTTC.